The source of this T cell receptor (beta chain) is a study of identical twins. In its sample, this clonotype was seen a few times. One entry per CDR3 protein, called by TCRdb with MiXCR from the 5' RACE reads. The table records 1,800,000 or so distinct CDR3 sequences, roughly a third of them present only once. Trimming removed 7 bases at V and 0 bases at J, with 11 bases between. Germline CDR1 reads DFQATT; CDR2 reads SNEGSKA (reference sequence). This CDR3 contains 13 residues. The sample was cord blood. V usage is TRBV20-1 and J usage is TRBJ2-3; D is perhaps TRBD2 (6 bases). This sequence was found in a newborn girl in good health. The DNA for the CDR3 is TGCAGTGGGGCGGGACTCAGCACAGATACGCAGTATTTT. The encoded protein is CSGAGLSTDTQYF.